The subject of this entry is one T cell receptor beta chain. Sequencing used immunoSEQ multiplex PCR; TCRdb keeps in-frame clones, though not all of them. The table shows tens of thousands of clones, with approximately 93% occurring only once. The data originate from a study of T cell changes during pregnancy in multiple sclerosis. Trimming cost V 3 bases and J 0 bases; bases outside gene matches: 1. Germline CDR1 and CDR2: SGHTA and FQGTGA. The CDR3 has 15 amino acids. This material consisted of CD8+ T cells from peripheral blood mononuclear cells, taken in the third trimester of pregnancy. The V call is TRBV7-3, the J call TRBJ2-7; 11 positions agree with TRBD1. The receptor was derived from a female donor with multiple sclerosis, enrolled in a pregnancy study. CDR3 DNA sequence: TGTGCCAGCAGCTTTGGGACAGGGGGCTCCTACGAGCAGTACTTC. This codes for CASSFGTGGSYEQYF.